This section outlines one T cell receptor beta chain sequence together with its context. Its target is unknown. A sample-barcoded 5' primer and a J-beta primer mix were used in a second PCR of roughly 7 to 12 cycles. Per sample, CDR3-containing paired-end reads numbered at least 2.5 million. In TCRdb, the 5' RACE reads were re-called with MiXCR into one record per CDR3 protein. The sample holds around 1,500,000 distinct CDR3 sequences; roughly 40% are singletons and the top ten take roughly 7.9%. This sample stems from a study of blood T cells in healthy people across ages. Study conclusions and caveats: With age, beta diversity per million T cells declined roughly linearly, significantly by roughly 40.

V was clipped by 5 bases and J by 11 bases, with 21 bases between them. This CDR3 is built from 14 residues. Germline-derived CDR1 and CDR2 are MGHRA and YSYEKL. The V call is TRBV4-1, the J call TRBJ2-5; weak D call: TRBD1 (6 bases). The sample was blood. This sequence originates from a woman aged 18-29 years in good health. This CDR3 reads CASSGQQGAHEQYF. CDR3 sequence (DNA): TGCGCCAGCAGCGGTCAACAGGGTGCCCATGAGCAGTACTTC.